The source of this T cell receptor beta chain is a study of T cell changes during pregnancy in multiple sclerosis. Germline lookup yields CDR1 SGHRS and CDR2 YFSETQ. The CDR3 covers 17 residues. Trimming left V 4 bases short and J 3 bases short, with 20 bases between. This clone occurred once. This table comes from immunoSEQ multiplex PCR, and its TCRdb copy is limited to in-frame clones, with some not included. The table lists about 40,000 clones, approximately 88% of them singletons. The sequences come from peripheral blood, collected in the first trimester of pregnancy. This sequence originates from a female donor in good health, enrolled as a control in a pregnancy study. This rearrangement joins TRBV5-1 to TRBJ2-1, with D perhaps matching TRBD2 (5 bases). CDR3 sequence reads: CASSPPAGGQGYNEQFF. CDR3 coding DNA: TGCGCCAGCAGCCCACCCGCGGGCGGGCAAGGCTACAATGAGCAGTTCTTC.